Presented here are 16 T cell receptor beta chains from one specimen sequenced in a study of CXCR3-negative and CXCR3-positive naive CD8 T cells. UMI-labeled 5' RACE yielded the TRB cDNA libraries. TCRdb re-called the 5' RACE reads; every CDR3 protein appears as one record, without DNA. This sample's table reports approximately 60,000 distinct CDR3 sequences. Sample: memory CD8+ T cells from blood. All receptors derive from a human donor in good health. Some clones in this sample may be carry-over from other donors' samples.

This rearrangement joins TRBV4-2 to TRBJ1-2; TCRdb proposes TRBD1, but this gene call is untestable without DNA. Germline values: CDR1 LGHNA, CDR2 YNFKEQ. The CDR3 spans 15 residues. The CDR3: CASSQDGTVNYGYTF.

The chain recombines TRBV7-9 with TRBJ2-2; checking the TCRdb D call of TRBD1 is not possible without DNA. CDR3 size: 17 residues. Germline CDR1 is SEHNR and CDR2 is FQNEAQ (reference sequence). The CDR3 here is CASSHLGAGINTGELFF.

J is TRBJ1-1 and V is TRBV25-1; absent DNA, TCRdb's TRBD1 call cannot be checked. Germline CDR1 is MGHDK and CDR2 is SYGVNS. The CDR3 is 13 residues long. Here the CDR3 reads CASSGGDNTEAFF.

The V and J genes are TRBV29-1 and TRBJ2-1; TCRdb reports TRBD1, a call that lacks DNA to check it against. This CDR3 is 16 amino acids long. The germline CDR1 and CDR2 sequences are SQVTM and ANQGSEA. The CDR3 reads CSVDSPEGGLYNEQFF.

The chain carries TRBV12-3 or TRBV12-4 and TRBJ2-3. This CDR3 is 15 amino acids long. The CDR3 sequence: CASSLGAIGTDTQYF.

The chain uses TRBV20-1 and TRBJ2-7; TCRdb reports TRBD1, a call that lacks DNA to check it against. Germline CDR1 is DFQATT and CDR2 is SNEGSKA (reference sequence). The CDR3 loop spans 14 amino acids. CDR3 sequence reads: CSASPGVGGHEQYF.

The CDR3 region is CASSQTQGIDEQYF. The chain couples TRBV14 to TRBJ2-7; no DNA is available, so the TRBD1 call from TCRdb remains unchecked. The CDR3 is 14 residues long. Germline V gives CDR1 SGHDN, CDR2 FVKESK.

The chain employs TRBV12-3 or TRBV12-4 and TRBJ1-2; there is no DNA to check the TCRdb D call of TRBD1. CDR3 length equals 12 residues. The CDR3 sequence: CASRGQEDGYTF.

Here the CDR3 reads CASSADGAGVDIQYF. The gene calls are TRBV7-9 and TRBJ2-4; TCRdb reports TRBD2, a call that lacks DNA to check it against. The CDR3 sequence is 15 residues long. In germline, CDR1 is SEHNR, CDR2 FQNEAQ (reference sequence).

V gene TRBV11-2 combines with J gene TRBJ2-7; TCRdb indicates TRBD1, and absent DNA this call remains unverified. CDR1 and CDR2 (germline): SGHAT, FQNNGV. The CDR3 runs 14 residues. The CDR3 here is CASSFTTGGDEQYF.

The V gene is TRBV7-3, the J gene TRBJ1-5; the D call from TCRdb, TRBD1, cannot be confirmed without DNA. The CDR3 runs 13 residues. Germline CDR1 reads SGHTA; CDR2 reads FQGTGA. The CDR3 sequence is CASSQGGSQPQHF. Together with reference TRBV7-3 and TRBJ1-5, the CDR3 gives the full variable domain: GAGVSQTPSNKVTEKGKYVELRCDPISGHTALYWYRQSLGQGPEFLIYFQGTGAADDSGLPNDRFFAVRPEGSVSTLKIQRTERGDSAVYLCASSQGGSQPQHFGDGTRLSIL.

The gene calls are TRBV11-2 and TRBJ2-3; TCRdb designates TRBD2, a call that cannot be tested without DNA. This CDR3 has 17 amino acids. Germline CDR1 reads SGHAT; CDR2 reads FQNNGV. The CDR3 region is CASSPTSGGVSTDTQYF.

CDR3 in amino acids: CSASILAGGYNEQFF. The chain recombines TRBV20-1 with TRBJ2-1; no DNA is available, so the TRBD2 call from TCRdb remains unchecked. Germline loops: CDR1 DFQATT, CDR2 SNEGSKA (reference sequence). This CDR3 contains 15 residues.

V gene TRBV7-6 combines with J gene TRBJ2-3; TCRdb designates TRBD2, a call that cannot be tested without DNA. The CDR3 contains 16 residues. CDR1 and CDR2 from the germline V gene are SGHVS and FNYEAQ. CDR3 loop: CASSLAGTPPTDTQYF.

The chain has TRBV4-2 and TRBJ2-7; the D call of TRBD1 rests on TCRdb alone, since no DNA is present to check it. CDR3 length equals 13 residues. Germline V gives CDR1 LGHNA, CDR2 YNFKEQ. The chain's CDR3 is CASSQDAQGEQYF.

The V call is TRBV29-1, the J call TRBJ2-7; TCRdb picks TRBD1, but there is no DNA to check that call. CDR3 length: 13 amino acids. Germline assignment: CDR1 SQVTM and CDR2 ANQGSEA. The CDR3 spells CSVVSRTRYEQYF.